These T cell receptor beta chains were read from a single sample in a study of response to subunit inactivated influenza vaccine. TCRdb processed the RT-PCR reads anew with MiXCR; each CDR3 protein has one entry. The sample has about 520,000 distinct CDR3 sequences, about a tenth seen once; the top ten hold approximately 12%. The material sequenced was PBMCs from blood, taken about 40 days after vaccination. The receptor source for this set is a man aged 45-65 years who received an inactivated influenza vaccine. CDR3s include the opening cysteine and the closing phenylalanine or tryptophan. Each record gives: clone size, CDR3 length, V gene, J gene, D gene, CDR3 protein, CDR3 DNA. A D gene is named only where the DNA matches it firmly. Size is omitted from some rows. Given values are once, few, many or a class for expanded clones.

NA,14,TRBV7-3,TRBJ2-3,NA,CASSLTDSTDTQYF,TGTGCCAGCAGCCTCACAGACAGCACAGATACGCAGTATTTT
NA,13,TRBV9,TRBJ1-2,NA,CASSPWDDYGYTF,TGTGCCAGCAGCCCCTGGGACGACTATGGCTACACCTTC
few,15,TRBV5-1,TRBJ2-1,TRBD1,CASSLEWTGNGEQFF,TGCGCCAGCAGCTTGGAGTGGACAGGGAATGGTGAGCAGTTCTTC
NA,16,TRBV24-1,TRBJ1-5,NA,CATSEAEQGSDQPQHF,TGTGCCACCAGTGAGGCCGAGCAGGGCTCTGATCAGCCCCAGCATTTT
many,14,TRBV20-1,TRBJ2-1,NA,CSARDQGTFNEQFF,TGCAGTGCTAGAGATCAGGGGACTTTCAATGAGCAGTTCTTC
few,14,TRBV20-1,TRBJ2-1,NA,CSARDWGASNEQFF,TGCAGTGCTAGAGATTGGGGAGCGAGTAATGAGCAGTTCTTC
few,15,TRBV4-2,TRBJ1-5,NA,CASSQDGASNQPQHF,TGTGCCAGCAGCCAAGATGGGGCTAGCAATCAGCCCCAGCATTTT
few,19,TRBV4-2,TRBJ1-6,TRBD1,CASSLRGQGPLAINSPLHF,TGTGCCAGCAGCCTGAGGGGACAGGGGCCCCTGGCGATTAATTCACCCCTCCACTTT
few,11,TRBV20-1,TRBJ2-3,NA,CSAWGPHTQYF,TGCAGTGCCTGGGGGCCGCATACGCAGTATTTT
many,14,TRBV5-1,TRBJ2-2,NA,CASSLDGATGELFF,TGTGCCAGCAGCTTAGATGGGGCCACCGGGGAGCTGTTTTTT
few,15,TRBV27,TRBJ2-3,TRBD2,CASSLSSGGTDTQYF,TGTGCCAGCAGTTTATCAAGCGGGGGCACAGATACGCAGTATTTT
few,14,TRBV6-2/TRBV6-3,TRBJ2-7,NA,CASGVRDLTYEQYF,TGTGCCAGCGGTGTGCGGGACCTCACTTACGAGCAGTACTTC
many,16,TRBV20-1,TRBJ2-5,TRBD2,CSARDSKAGVGETQYF,TGCAGTGCTAGAGACTCTAAAGCGGGGGTGGGAGAGACCCAGTACTTC
few,16,TRBV5-1,TRBJ2-2,NA,CASSLGSGSNTGELFF,TGCGCCAGCAGCTTGGGGTCCGGTTCGAACACCGGGGAGCTGTTTTTT
few,16,TRBV9,TRBJ2-3,TRBD2,CASSSKTSVYTDTQYF,TGTGCCAGCAGCTCTAAGACTAGCGTATACACAGATACGCAGTATTTT
NA,14,TRBV20-1,TRBJ1-1,NA,CSSVPGQMNTEAFF,TGCAGCAGCGTCCCGGGACAAATGAACACTGAAGCTTTCTTT
few,15,TRBV12-3/TRBV12-4,TRBJ2-2,TRBD1,CASSLEGARSGELFF,TGTGCCAGCAGTTTAGAGGGGGCGAGATCCGGGGAGCTGTTTTTT
many,14,TRBV5-1,TRBJ2-7,TRBD2,CASSLDSGSYEQYF,TGCGCCAGCAGCTTGGATAGCGGGTCCTACGAGCAGTACTTC
few,15,TRBV24-1,TRBJ2-3,NA,CATSATGPPTDTQYF,TGTGCCACCAGTGCGACAGGACCTCCGACAGATACGCAGTATTTT
few,16,TRBV7-2,TRBJ2-3,NA,CASSLRYRDYTDTQYF,TGTGCCAGCAGCTTAAGATACAGGGACTACACAGATACGCAGTATTTT
once,15,TRBV7-2,TRBJ2-2,NA,CASSFGTPRAGELFF,TGTGCCAGCAGCTTCGGGACTCCCAGGGCCGGGGAGCTGTTTTTT
NA,15,TRBV18,TRBJ2-7,NA,CASSQESGTSYEQYF,TGTGCCAGCTCGCAGGAGTCGGGGACCTCCTACGAGCAGTACTTC
few,15,TRBV5-1,TRBJ2-3,NA,CASSLWDGGTDTQYF,TGCGCCAGCAGCTTGTGGGACGGTGGCACAGATACGCAGTATTTT
few,15,TRBV5-1,TRBJ1-5,NA,CASSPPRGENQPQHF,TGCGCCAGCAGCCCCCCCAGGGGCGAGAATCAGCCCCAGCATTTT
few,14,TRBV6-2/TRBV6-3,TRBJ2-7,NA,CASSYFSGTYEQYF,TGTGCCAGCAGTTACTTTAGCGGCACCTACGAGCAGTACTTC
NA,13,TRBV7-2,TRBJ2-5,NA,CASSDWTGETQYF,TGTGCCAGCAGCGACTGGACGGGGGAGACCCAGTACTTC
few,14,TRBV20-1,TRBJ1-1,NA,CSALELALNTEAFF,TGCAGTGCTCTCGAACTAGCCCTGAACACTGAAGCTTTCTTT
few,16,TRBV4-2,TRBJ2-2,NA,CASSQEHRRVTGELFF,TGTGCCAGCAGCCAAGAACACAGGCGGGTCACCGGGGAGCTGTTTTTT
few,15,TRBV7-2,TRBJ1-1,TRBD1,CASRKGGTGGTEAFF,TGTGCCAGCAGGAAGGGTGGGACAGGGGGCACTGAAGCTTTCTTT
NA,15,TRBV7-9,TRBJ2-5,TRBD2,CASSRLAGLQETQYF,TGTGCCAGCAGCCGACTAGCGGGTCTGCAAGAGACCCAGTACTTC
NA,14,TRBV3-1,TRBJ2-1,NA,CASSQVLENNEQFF,TGTGCCAGCAGCCAAGTACTTGAGAACAATGAGCAGTTCTTC
few,15,TRBV28,TRBJ2-7,TRBD1,CASRNRAGGSYEQYF,TGTGCCAGCAGGAACCGGGCAGGGGGCTCCTACGAGCAGTACTTC
few,14,TRBV19,TRBJ2-7,NA,CASSIGRGIDEQYF,TGTGCCAGTAGTATTGGCAGGGGAATCGACGAGCAGTACTTC
NA,14,TRBV2,TRBJ2-1,TRBD1,CASSEQGALNKQFF,TGTGCCAGCAGTGAACAGGGGGCGTTGAATAAGCAGTTCTTC
few,17,TRBV20-1,TRBJ2-3,TRBD2,CSADTGLAGGNTDTQYF,TGCAGTGCTGATACGGGACTAGCGGGCGGTAACACAGATACGCAGTATTTT
NA,16,TRBV15,TRBJ1-1,NA,CATNPAGREGGTEAFF,TGTGCCACCAACCCCGCGGGGAGGGAAGGTGGCACTGAAGCTTTCTTT
many,13,TRBV29-1,TRBJ2-1,NA,CSVLGGVKNEQFF,TGCAGCGTTCTTGGAGGGGTCAAGAATGAGCAGTTCTTC
few,13,TRBV15,TRBJ2-1,NA,CATSTNSETEQFF,TGTGCCACCAGCACGAATAGCGAAACTGAGCAGTTCTTC
many,15,TRBV6-2/TRBV6-3,TRBJ1-1,NA,CASSYGPGRGTEAFF,TGTGCCAGCAGTTACGGCCCAGGGAGAGGCACTGAAGCTTTCTTT
few,13,TRBV11-2,TRBJ2-5,NA,CASSSGTSETQYF,TGTGCCAGCAGCTCCGGGACGTCAGAGACCCAGTACTTC
NA,13,TRBV7-2,TRBJ2-3,NA,CASIGSHTDTQYF,TGTGCCAGCATCGGAAGCCACACAGATACGCAGTATTTT
NA,14,TRBV6-2/TRBV6-3,TRBJ2-1,NA,CASSQTREWNEQFF,TGTGCCAGCAGCCAGACCCGGGAGTGGAATGAGCAGTTCTTC
once,11,TRBV28,TRBJ2-1,NA,CASSPTWEQFF,TGTGCCAGCAGCCCGACGTGGGAGCAGTTCTTC
few,15,TRBV20-1,TRBJ2-2,TRBD1,CSARSGGLNTGELFF,TGCAGTGCTAGATCAGGGGGATTGAACACCGGGGAGCTGTTTTTT
NA,17,TRBV4-3,TRBJ2-5,TRBD2,CASSQERAGGPLETQYF,TGCGCCAGCAGCCAAGAACGAGCGGGGGGGCCTCTAGAGACCCAGTACTTC
many,20,TRBV4-2,TRBJ2-5,TRBD2,CASSPSRTGVSGGRLETQYF,TGTGCCAGCAGCCCCTCTAGGACCGGGGTCAGCGGGGGGCGTTTGGAGACCCAGTACTTC
few,14,TRBV12-3/TRBV12-4,TRBJ1-4,NA,CASSATVENEKLFF,TGTGCCAGCAGTGCGACAGTCGAGAATGAAAAACTGTTTTTT
few,15,TRBV4-2,TRBJ1-2,NA,CASSQVAGVDYGYTF,TGTGCCAGCAGCCAAGTAGCTGGGGTAGACTATGGCTACACCTTC
NA,14,TRBV12-3/TRBV12-4,TRBJ2-3,NA,CASSFVGGRDTQYF,TGTGCCAGCAGTTTCGTTGGTGGCCGGGATACGCAGTATTTT
NA,15,TRBV7-3,TRBJ1-6,TRBD1,CASSLDDRVNSPLHF,TGTGCCAGCAGCTTAGACGACAGGGTTAATTCACCCCTCCACTTT
many,16,TRBV24-1,TRBJ2-1,TRBD2,CATSDSAGGRYNEQFF,TGTGCCACCAGTGATTCAGCGGGGGGGCGTTACAATGAGCAGTTCTTC
few,14,TRBV20-1,TRBJ2-1,TRBD2,CSARVSGGPNEQFF,TGCAGTGCTAGAGTCAGCGGGGGCCCCAATGAGCAGTTCTTC
NA,15,TRBV7-2,TRBJ2-2,TRBD2,CASSPWEREDGELFF,TGTGCCAGCAGCCCCTGGGAGCGGGAGGACGGGGAGCTGTTTTTT
many,16,TRBV24-1,TRBJ2-3,NA,CATSDITGTSTDTQYF,TGTGCCACCAGTGATATTACCGGGACCAGCACAGATACGCAGTATTTT
few,12,TRBV27,TRBJ2-3,NA,CASSGLARTQYF,TGTGCCAGCAGTGGGTTGGCTCGAACGCAGTATTTT